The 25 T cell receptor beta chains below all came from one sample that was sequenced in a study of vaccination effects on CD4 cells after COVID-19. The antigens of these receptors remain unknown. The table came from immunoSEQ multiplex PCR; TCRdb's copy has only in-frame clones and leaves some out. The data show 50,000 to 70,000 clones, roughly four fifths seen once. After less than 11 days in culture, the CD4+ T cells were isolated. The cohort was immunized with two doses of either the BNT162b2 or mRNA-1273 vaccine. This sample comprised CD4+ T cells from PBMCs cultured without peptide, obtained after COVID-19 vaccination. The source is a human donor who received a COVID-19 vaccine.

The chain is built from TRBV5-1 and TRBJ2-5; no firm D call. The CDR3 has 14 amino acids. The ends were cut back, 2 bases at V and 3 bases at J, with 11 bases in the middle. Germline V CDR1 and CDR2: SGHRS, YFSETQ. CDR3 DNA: TGCGCCAGCAGCTTCGGAGCTACCGAAGAGACCCAGTACTTC. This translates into CASSFGATEETQYF.

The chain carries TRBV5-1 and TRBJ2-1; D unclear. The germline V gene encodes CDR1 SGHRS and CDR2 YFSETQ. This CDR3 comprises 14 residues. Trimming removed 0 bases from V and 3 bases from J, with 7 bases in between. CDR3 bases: TGCGCCAGCAGCTTGGTGGTTAGCTACAATGAGCAGTTCTTC. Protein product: CASSLVVSYNEQFF.

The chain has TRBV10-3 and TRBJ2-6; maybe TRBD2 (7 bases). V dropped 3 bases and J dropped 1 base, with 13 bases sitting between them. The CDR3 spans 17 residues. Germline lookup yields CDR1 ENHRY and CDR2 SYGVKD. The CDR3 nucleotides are TGTGCCATCAGTGATACGGGGGGCGCGTCTGGGGCCAACGTCCTGACTTTC. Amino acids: CAISDTGGASGANVLTF.

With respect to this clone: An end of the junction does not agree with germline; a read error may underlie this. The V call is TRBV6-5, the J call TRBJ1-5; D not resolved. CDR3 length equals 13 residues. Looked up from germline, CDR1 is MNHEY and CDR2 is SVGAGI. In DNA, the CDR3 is TGTGCCAGCAATTGGGGTAGCGATCAGCCCCAGCATTTT. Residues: CASNWGSDQPQHF.

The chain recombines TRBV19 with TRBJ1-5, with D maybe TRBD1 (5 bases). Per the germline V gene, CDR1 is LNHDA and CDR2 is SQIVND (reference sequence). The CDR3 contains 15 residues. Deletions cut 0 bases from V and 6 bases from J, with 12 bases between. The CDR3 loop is CASSIERGWSQPQHF. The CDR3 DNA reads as TGTGCCAGTAGTATAGAAAGGGGTTGGAGTCAGCCCCAGCATTTT.

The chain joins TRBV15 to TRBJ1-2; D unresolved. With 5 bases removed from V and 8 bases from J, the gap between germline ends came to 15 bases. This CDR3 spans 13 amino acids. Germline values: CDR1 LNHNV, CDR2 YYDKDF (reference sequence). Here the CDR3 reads CATSPSWGGGYTF. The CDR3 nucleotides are TGTGCCACCAGCCCGAGTTGGGGAGGAGGCTACACCTTC.

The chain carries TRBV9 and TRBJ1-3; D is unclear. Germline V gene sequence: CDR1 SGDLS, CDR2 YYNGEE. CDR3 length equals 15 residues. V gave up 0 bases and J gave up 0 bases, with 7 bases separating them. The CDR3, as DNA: TGTGCCAGCAGCGTAGGACCGACCTCTGGAAACACCATATATTTT. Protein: CASSVGPTSGNTIYF. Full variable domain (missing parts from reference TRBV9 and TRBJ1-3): DSGVTQTPKHLITATGQRVTLRCSPRSGDLSVYWYQQSLDQGLQFLIQYYNGEERAKGNILERFSAQQFPDLHSELNLSSLELGDSALYFCASSVGPTSGNTIYFGEGSWLTVV.

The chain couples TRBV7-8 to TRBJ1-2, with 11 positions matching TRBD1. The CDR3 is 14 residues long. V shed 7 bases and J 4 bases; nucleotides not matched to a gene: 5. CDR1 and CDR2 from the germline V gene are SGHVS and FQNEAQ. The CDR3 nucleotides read TGTGCCAGCACTCGGGACAGGGGGTCCTATGGCTACACCTTC. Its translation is CASTRDRGSYGYTF.

The CDR3 spells CASSGTGGNQPQHF. The CDR3 DNA reads as TGTGCCAGCAGCGGGACAGGAGGTAATCAGCCCCAGCATTTT. The rearrangement uses TRBV6-5 and TRBJ1-5; 8 nucleotides match TRBD1. CDR1 and CDR2 from the germline V gene are MNHEY and SVGAGI. The CDR3 is 14 residues long. V gave up 6 bases and J gave up 4 bases; unmatched junction bases: 5.

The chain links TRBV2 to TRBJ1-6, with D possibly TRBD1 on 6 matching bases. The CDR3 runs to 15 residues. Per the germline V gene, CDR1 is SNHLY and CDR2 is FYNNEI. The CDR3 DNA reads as TGTGTCGCAGCAAGTGTTAGGGGGATAGGTTCACCCCTCCACTTT. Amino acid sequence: CVAASVRGIGSPLHF.

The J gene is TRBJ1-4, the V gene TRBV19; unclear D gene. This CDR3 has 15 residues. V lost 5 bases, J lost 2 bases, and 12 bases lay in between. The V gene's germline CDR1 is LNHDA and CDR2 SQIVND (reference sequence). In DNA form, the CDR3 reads TGTGCCAGTAGTGACCTCCCGGTGACTAATGAAAAACTGTTTTTT. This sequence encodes CASSDLPVTNEKLFF.

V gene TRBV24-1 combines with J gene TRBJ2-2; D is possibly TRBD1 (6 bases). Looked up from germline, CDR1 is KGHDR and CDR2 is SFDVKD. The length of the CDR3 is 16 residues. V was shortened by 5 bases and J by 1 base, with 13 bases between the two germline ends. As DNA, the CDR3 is TGTGCCACCAGTGGGATAATGGACAGGAACACCGGGGAGCTGTTTTTT. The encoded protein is CATSGIMDRNTGELFF.

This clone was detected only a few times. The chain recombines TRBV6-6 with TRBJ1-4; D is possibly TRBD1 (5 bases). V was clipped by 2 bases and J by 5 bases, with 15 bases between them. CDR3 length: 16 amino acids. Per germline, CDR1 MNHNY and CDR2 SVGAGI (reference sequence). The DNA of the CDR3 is TGTGCCAGCAGTTACGGGGACCGAGGGCCCAATGAAAAACTGTTTTTT. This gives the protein CASSYGDRGPNEKLFF.

The CDR3 here is CASRLEMDSYEQYV. The CDR3 DNA is TGTGCCAGCCGACTAGAGATGGACAGTTACGAGCAGTACGTC. V and J are TRBV2 and TRBJ2-7; D is perhaps TRBD1 or TRBD2 (6 bases each). Per the germline V gene, CDR1 is SNHLY and CDR2 is FYNNEI. The germline V and J ends were trimmed by 8 bases and 4 bases, with 18 bases remaining between them. The CDR3 totals 14 residues.

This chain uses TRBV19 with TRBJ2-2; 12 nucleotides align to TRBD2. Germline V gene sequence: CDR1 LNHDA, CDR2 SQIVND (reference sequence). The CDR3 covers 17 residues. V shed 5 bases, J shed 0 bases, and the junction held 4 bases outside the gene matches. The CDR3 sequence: CASSLLAGGSNTGELFF. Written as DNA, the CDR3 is TGTGCCAGTAGTTTACTAGCGGGGGGATCGAACACCGGGGAGCTGTTTTTT.

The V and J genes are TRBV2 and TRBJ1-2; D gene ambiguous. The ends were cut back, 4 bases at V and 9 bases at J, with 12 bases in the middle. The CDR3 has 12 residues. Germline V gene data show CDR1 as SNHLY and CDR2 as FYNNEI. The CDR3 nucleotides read TGTGCCAGCAGTGTAACCCGGCAGAGCTACACCTTC. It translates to CASSVTRQSYTF.

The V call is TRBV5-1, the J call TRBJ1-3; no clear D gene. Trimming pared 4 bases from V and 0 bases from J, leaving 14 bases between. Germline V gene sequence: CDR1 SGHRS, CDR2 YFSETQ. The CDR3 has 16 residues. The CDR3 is CASSRTAGDSGNTIYF. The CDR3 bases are TGCGCCAGCAGCAGGACGGCAGGAGACTCTGGAAACACCATATATTTT.

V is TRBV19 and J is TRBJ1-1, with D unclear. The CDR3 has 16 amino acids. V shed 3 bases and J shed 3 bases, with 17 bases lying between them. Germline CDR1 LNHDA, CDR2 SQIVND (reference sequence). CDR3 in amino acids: CASSIGRQVRDTEAFF. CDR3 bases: TGTGCCAGTAGTATTGGGCGTCAGGTTAGGGACACTGAAGCTTTCTTT. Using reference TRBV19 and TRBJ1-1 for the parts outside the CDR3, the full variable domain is DGGITQSPKYLFRKEGQNVTLSCEQNLNHDAMYWYRQDPGQGLRLIYYSQIVNDFQKGDIAEGYSVSREKKESFPLTVTSAQKNPTAFYLCASSIGRQVRDTEAFFGQGTRLTVV.

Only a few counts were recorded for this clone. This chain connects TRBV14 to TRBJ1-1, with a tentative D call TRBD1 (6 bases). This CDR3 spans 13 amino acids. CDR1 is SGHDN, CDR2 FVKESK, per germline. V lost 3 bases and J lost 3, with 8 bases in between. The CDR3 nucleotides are TGTGCCAGCAGCCAGAACAGGGACACTGAAGCTTTCTTT. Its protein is CASSQNRDTEAFF.

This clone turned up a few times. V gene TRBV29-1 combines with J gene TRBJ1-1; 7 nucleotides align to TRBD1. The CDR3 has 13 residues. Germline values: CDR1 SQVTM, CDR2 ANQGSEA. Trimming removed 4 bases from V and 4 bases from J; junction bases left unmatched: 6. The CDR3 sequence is CSVATGVGTEAFF. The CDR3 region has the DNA TGCAGCGTTGCTACAGGGGTGGGCACTGAAGCTTTCTTT.

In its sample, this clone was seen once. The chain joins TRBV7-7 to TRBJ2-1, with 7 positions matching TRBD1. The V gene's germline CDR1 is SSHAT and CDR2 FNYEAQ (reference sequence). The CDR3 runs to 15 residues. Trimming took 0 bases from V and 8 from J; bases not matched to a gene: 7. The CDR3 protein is CASSLAQGVGYEQFF. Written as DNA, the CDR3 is TGTGCCAGCAGCTTAGCGCAGGGGGTTGGGTATGAGCAGTTCTTC.

CDR3 residues: CASSFSGTGEDTQYF. The CDR3 coding sequence is TGTGCCAGCAGTTTCTCCGGGACAGGGGAAGATACGCAGTATTTT. This sequence joins TRBV27 and TRBJ2-3, with 10 bases fitting TRBD1. Germline V gives CDR1 MNHEY, CDR2 SMNVEV (reference sequence). The J segment lost 5 bases and the V segment lost 3 bases, leaving 5 bases of the junction unmatched. The CDR3 totals 15 residues.

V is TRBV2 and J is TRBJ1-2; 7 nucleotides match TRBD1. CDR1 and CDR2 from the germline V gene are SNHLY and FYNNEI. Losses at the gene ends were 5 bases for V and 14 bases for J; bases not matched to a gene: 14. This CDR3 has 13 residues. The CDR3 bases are TGTGCCAGCAGTCCTACAGGGGAAGCCGTCCGGACCTTC. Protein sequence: CASSPTGEAVRTF.

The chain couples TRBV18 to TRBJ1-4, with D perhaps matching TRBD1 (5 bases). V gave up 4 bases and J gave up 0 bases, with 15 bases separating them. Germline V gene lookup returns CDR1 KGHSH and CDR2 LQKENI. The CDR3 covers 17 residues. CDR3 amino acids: CASSRGVSAATNEKLFF. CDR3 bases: TGTGCCAGCTCACGAGGGGTCTCAGCGGCAACTAATGAAAAACTGTTTTTT.

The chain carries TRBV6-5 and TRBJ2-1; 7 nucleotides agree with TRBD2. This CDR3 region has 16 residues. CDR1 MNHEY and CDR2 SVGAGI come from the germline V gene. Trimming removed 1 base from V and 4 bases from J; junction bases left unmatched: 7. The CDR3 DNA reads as TGTGCCAGCAGTTACTATTCCGGGACTAATTACAATGAGCAGTTCTTC. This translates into CASSYYSGTNYNEQFF.